This T cell receptor (beta chain) is drawn from a study of OX40 agonist ivuxolimab in advanced cancers. Whole-study context: Under the entry rules, prior anti-PD-1, anti-PD-L1 or anti-CTLA-4 therapy was allowed, and around 36% had some. In three patients, partial responses were observed, one with hepatocellular carcinoma and two with cutaneous melanoma. Study-level results: Antigen specificity was not determined for the expanded peripheral T cells. Blood T cells, both CD4+ and CD8+, expanded clonally by week 6 at 0.1 to 3.0 mg/kg.

Details on this clone: The antigen is unknown.

Germline V CDR1 and CDR2: MGHRA, YSYEKL. The germline V and J ends were trimmed by 1 base and 1 base, with 8 bases remaining between them. This CDR3 has 15 residues. Some clones are missing from TCRdb's copy, which holds only in-frame ones; the method was immunoSEQ multiplex PCR. This table has more than 35,000 clones, 84% appearing once. The clonotype originates from an adult with an advanced solid tumor such as melanoma, head and neck, liver or kidney cancer. This chain connects TRBV4-1 to TRBJ1-5; D unclear. The starting material was CD4+ or CD8+ T cells sorted from blood, obtained in a trial of the OX40 agonist ivuxolimab. Here the CDR3 reads CASSQGRASNQPQHF. As DNA, the CDR3 is TGCGCCAGCAGCCAAGGTCGAGCGAGCAATCAGCCCCAGCATTTT.